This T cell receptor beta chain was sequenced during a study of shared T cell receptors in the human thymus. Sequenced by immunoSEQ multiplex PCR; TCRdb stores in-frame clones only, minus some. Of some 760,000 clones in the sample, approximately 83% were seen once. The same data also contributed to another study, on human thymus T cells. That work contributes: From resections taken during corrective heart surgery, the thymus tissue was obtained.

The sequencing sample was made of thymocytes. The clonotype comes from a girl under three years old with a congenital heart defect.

This CDR3 reads CASSPSQREEKLFF. Written as DNA, the CDR3 is TGTGCCAGCAGTCCCAGCCAGAGGGAAGAAAAACTGTTTTTT. The chain combines TRBV28 with TRBJ1-4, with D uncertain. Germline lookup yields CDR1 MDHEN and CDR2 SYDVKM. The V gene lost 5 bases and the J gene lost 8 bases, with 15 bases spanning the gap. The CDR3 covers 14 residues.